This TCR beta chain was sequenced in a study of T cells in Graves' hyperthyroidism and ophthalmopathy. Study-wide results and limits: Ophthalmopathy was distinguished from stable hyperthyroidism by 13 V-J signatures. Peripheral blood also featured most of the thyroid clonotypes expanded above 0.001.

TCR beta CDR3 regions were amplified from RNA. The TCR CDR3 was amplified in a first-round RT-PCR using the HTBI primer set. Using its own MiXCR run on the multiplex PCR reads, TCRdb lists one record per CDR3 protein. The data show 300,000 to 350,000 distinct CDR3 sequences, about a sixth seen once. At least ten counts were recorded for this clonotype. Its antigen remains unidentified. The source of the PBMCs was more than 9.5 ml of fresh peripheral blood. Germline CDR1 is SGHTA and CDR2 is FQGNSA. Trimming cost V 4 bases and J 6 bases; bases outside gene matches: 5. The CDR3 covers 14 residues. The source is a woman between 40 and 55 years old with Graves' ophthalmopathy. Sequencing used blood. J is TRBJ2-7 and V is TRBV7-2; 11 bases are shared with TRBD1. CDR3 sequence: CASSSGQGAGEQYF. The CDR3 bases are TGTGCCAGCAGCTCTGGACAGGGGGCGGGCGAGCAGTACTTC.